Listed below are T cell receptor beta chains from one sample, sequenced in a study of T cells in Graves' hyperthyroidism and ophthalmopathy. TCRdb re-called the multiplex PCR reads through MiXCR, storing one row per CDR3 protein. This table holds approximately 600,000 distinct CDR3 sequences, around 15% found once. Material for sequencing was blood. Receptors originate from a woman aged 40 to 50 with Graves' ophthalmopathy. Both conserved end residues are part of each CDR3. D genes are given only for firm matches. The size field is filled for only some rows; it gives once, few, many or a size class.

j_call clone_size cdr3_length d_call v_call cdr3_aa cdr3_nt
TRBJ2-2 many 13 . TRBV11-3 CASSRGPHGELFF TGTGCCAGCAGCCGGGGACCACACGGGGAGCTGTTTTTT
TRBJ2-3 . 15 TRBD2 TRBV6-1 CASLPYGRSTDTQYF TGTGCCAGTCTCCCCTACGGGAGGTCCACAGATACGCAGTATTTT
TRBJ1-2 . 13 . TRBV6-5 CASSYQGLYGYTF TGTGCCAGCAGTTATCAGGGACTCTATGGCTACACCTTC
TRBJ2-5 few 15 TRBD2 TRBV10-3 CAISPAGEYQETQYF TGTGCCATCAGTCCAGCGGGGGAGTACCAAGAGACCCAGTACTTC
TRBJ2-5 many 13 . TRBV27 CASSSWDQETQYF TGTGCCAGCAGTTCTTGGGACCAAGAGACCCAGTACTTC
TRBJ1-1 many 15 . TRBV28 CASSWVGRDYTEAFF TGTGCCAGCAGCTGGGTGGGTAGGGATTATACTGAAGCTTTCTTT
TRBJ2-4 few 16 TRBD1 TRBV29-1 CSVRDRARGAKSIQYF TGCAGCGTCCGCGACAGGGCCCGAGGGGCCAAAAGCATTCAGTACTTC
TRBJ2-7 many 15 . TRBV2 CASSEARAASYEQYF TGTGCCAGCAGTGAAGCGCGGGCCGCTTCCTACGAGCAGTACTTC
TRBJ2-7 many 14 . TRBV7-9 CASSPLGGTYEQYF TGTGCCAGCAGCCCCCTTGGAGGGACCTACGAGCAGTACTTC
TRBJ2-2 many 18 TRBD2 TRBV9 CASSVGLLTSGSTGELFF TGTGCCAGCAGCGTAGGACTTTTGACTAGCGGGAGTACCGGGGAGCTGTTTTTT
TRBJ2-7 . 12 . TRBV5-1 CASRGQHYEQYF TGCGCCAGCCGGGGCCAGCACTACGAGCAGTACTTC
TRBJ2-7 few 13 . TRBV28 CASSFLRPYEQYF TGTGCCAGCAGTTTTCTCAGGCCCTACGAGCAGTACTTC
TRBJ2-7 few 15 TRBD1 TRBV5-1 CASSLRGQGSYEQYF TGCGCCAGCAGCTTACGGGGACAGGGGTCTTACGAGCAGTACTTC
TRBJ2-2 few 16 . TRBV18 CASSPFDSLNTGELFF TGTGCCAGCTCACCATTCGACTCCTTGAACACCGGGGAGCTGTTTTTT
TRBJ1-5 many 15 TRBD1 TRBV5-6 CASSVRDRDNQPQHF TGTGCCAGCAGCGTCCGGGACAGGGACAATCAGCCCCAGCATTTT
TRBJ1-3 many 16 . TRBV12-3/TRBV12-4 CASSFANPSSGNTIYF TGTGCCAGCAGTTTCGCGAACCCGAGTTCTGGAAACACCATATATTTT
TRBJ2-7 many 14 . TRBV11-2 CASSLGASYYEQYF TGTGCCAGCAGCTTAGGGGCCAGCTACTACGAGCAGTACTTC
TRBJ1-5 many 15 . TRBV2 CASSEGRGAGQPQHF TGTGCCAGCAGTGAAGGCAGGGGTGCGGGTCAGCCCCAGCATTTT
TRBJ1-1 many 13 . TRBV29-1 CSVAGGADLEAFF TGCAGCGTTGCGGGTGGGGCAGACCTTGAAGCTTTCTTT
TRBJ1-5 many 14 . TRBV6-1 CASSKEWDIEPQHF TGTGCCAGCAGTAAAGAGTGGGATATTGAGCCCCAGCATTTT
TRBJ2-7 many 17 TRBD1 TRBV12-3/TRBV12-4 CASSLGGQGVKSREQYF TGTGCCAGCAGTTTAGGTGGACAGGGGGTGAAATCTCGGGAGCAGTACTTC
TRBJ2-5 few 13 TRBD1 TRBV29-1 CSGLETGVETQYF TGCAGCGGTCTAGAAACAGGGGTAGAGACCCAGTACTTC
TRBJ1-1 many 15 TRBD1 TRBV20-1 CSARDQDRANTEAFF TGCAGTGCTAGAGATCAGGACAGGGCGAACACTGAAGCTTTCTTT
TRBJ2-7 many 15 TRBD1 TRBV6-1 CASKPGQVSAYEQYF TGTGCCAGCAAGCCGGGACAGGTATCCGCCTACGAGCAGTACTTC
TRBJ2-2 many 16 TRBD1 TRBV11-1 CASSSNRGANTGELFF TGTGCCAGCAGCTCCAACAGGGGCGCGAACACCGGGGAGCTGTTTTTT
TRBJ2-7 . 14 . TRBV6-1 CASRPEGTWNEQYF TGTGCCAGCAGACCCGAAGGGACTTGGAACGAGCAGTACTTC
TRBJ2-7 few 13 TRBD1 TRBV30 CAWSRSGQLWQYF TGTGCCTGGAGCCGGTCGGGACAGCTCTGGCAGTACTTC
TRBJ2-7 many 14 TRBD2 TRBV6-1 CASSGLAGGYEQYF TGTGCCAGCAGTGGGCTAGCGGGGGGCTACGAGCAGTACTTC
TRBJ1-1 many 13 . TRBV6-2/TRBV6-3 CASMRTMNTEAFF TGTGCCAGCATGCGGACCATGAACACTGAAGCTTTCTTT
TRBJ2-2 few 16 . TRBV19 CASSVKDRVGTGELFF TGTGCCAGTAGTGTCAAAGACAGAGTCGGCACCGGGGAGCTGTTTTTT
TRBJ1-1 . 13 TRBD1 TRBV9 CASSPSGGAEAFF TGTGCCAGCAGCCCTTCAGGGGGGGCTGAAGCTTTCTTT
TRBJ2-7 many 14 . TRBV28 CASSFQGLGYEQYF TGTGCCAGCAGTTTCCAGGGTTTGGGCTACGAGCAGTACTTC
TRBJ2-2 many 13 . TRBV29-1 CSVESVNTGELFF TGCAGCGTTGAATCCGTGAACACCGGGGAGCTGTTTTTT
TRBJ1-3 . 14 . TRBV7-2 CASSFTSSGNTIYF TGTGCCAGCAGCTTCACAAGCTCTGGAAACACCATATATTTT
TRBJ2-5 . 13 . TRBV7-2 CASSFSHGETQYF TGTGCCAGCAGCTTTTCCCATGGAGAGACCCAGTACTTC
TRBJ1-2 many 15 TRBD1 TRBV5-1 CASSLPGTGIYGYTF TGCGCCAGCAGCTTGCCCGGGACAGGAATATATGGCTACACCTTC
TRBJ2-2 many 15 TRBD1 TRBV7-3 CASSRRTGPTGELFF TGTGCCAGCAGCCGAAGGACAGGTCCCACCGGGGAGCTGTTTTTT
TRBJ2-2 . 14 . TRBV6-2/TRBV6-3 CASSSKPQREELFF TGTGCCAGCAGTTCTAAACCCCAACGGGAAGAGCTGTTTTTT
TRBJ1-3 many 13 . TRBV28 CASSSLFVNTIYF TGTGCCAGCAGTTCGCTATTCGTGAACACCATATATTTT
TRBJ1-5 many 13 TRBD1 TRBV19 CASGQGSDQPQHF TGTGCCAGTGGACAGGGTTCGGATCAGCCCCAGCATTTT
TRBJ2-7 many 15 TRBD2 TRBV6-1 CASRMTSGRSYEQYF TGTGCCAGCAGGATGACTAGCGGGCGCTCCTACGAGCAGTACTTC
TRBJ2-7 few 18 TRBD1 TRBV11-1 CASSPQPSGGGGFYEQYF TGTGCCAGCAGCCCACAACCCTCAGGGGGCGGAGGGTTCTACGAGCAGTACTTC
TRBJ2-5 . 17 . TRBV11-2 CASSSGSGRGNRETQYF TGTGCCAGCAGCTCCGGGTCGGGGCGCGGGAATCGGGAGACCCAGTACTTC
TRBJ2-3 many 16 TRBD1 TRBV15 CATSRKTGTGADTQYF TGTGCCACCAGCAGAAAAACCGGGACAGGGGCAGATACGCAGTATTTT
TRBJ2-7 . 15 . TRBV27 CASNSLGTYPYEQYF TGTGCCAGCAATTCCCTCGGGACTTACCCCTACGAGCAGTACTTC
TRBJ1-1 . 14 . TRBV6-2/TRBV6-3 CASSDRSQNTEAFF TGTGCCAGCAGCGACAGGAGCCAGAACACTGAAGCTTTCTTT
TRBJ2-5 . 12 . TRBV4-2 CASSQDGVTQYF TGTGCCAGCAGCCAAGACGGCGTTACCCAGTACTTC
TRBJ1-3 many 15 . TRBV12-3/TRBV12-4 CASNLQGVSGNTIYF TGTGCCAGCAATCTTCAGGGTGTCTCTGGAAACACCATATATTTT
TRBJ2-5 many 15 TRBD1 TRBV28 CASRPADRGLETQYF TGTGCCAGCAGACCGGCGGACAGGGGGTTGGAGACCCAGTACTTC
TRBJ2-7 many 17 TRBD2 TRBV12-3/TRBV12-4 CASSLMGSGRGKHEQYF TGTGCCAGCAGTCTTATGGGTAGCGGGAGGGGAAAGCACGAGCAGTACTTC
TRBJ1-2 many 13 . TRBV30 CAWSVGTGYGYTF TGTGCCTGGAGTGTAGGGACCGGCTATGGCTACACCTTC
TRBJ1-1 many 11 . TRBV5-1 CASNLGTEAFF TGCGCCAGCAACCTCGGTACTGAAGCTTTCTTT